Presented here are 8 T cell receptor beta chains from one specimen sequenced in a study of blood T cell repertoires in COVID-19. Assay used: immunoSEQ multiplex PCR; TCRdb lists only in-frame clones, some missing. Seen here are some 170,000 clones, roughly 87% observed once, and the top ten hold over 0.95%. Sequenced material: PBMCs or T cells enriched from blood (not recorded which). The receptors were gathered from a human donor with acute COVID-19. The donor label of this sample is uncertain.

V and J are TRBV11-2 and TRBJ1-1, with 8 nucleotides matching TRBD1. Germline V CDR1 and CDR2: SGHAT, FQNNGV. With 1 base clipped from V and 0 bases from J, the junction kept 4 bases outside the gene matches. CDR3 length: 16 residues. CDR3 in amino acids: CASSLGAGGLNTEAFF. In DNA, the CDR3 is TGTGCCAGCAGCTTAGGGGCAGGGGGCCTGAACACTGAAGCTTTCTTT.

The CDR3 here is CASSQVRAGNTEAFF. In nucleotides, the CDR3 is TGTGCCAGCAGCCAAGTGAGGGCGGGGAACACTGAAGCTTTCTTT. This chain uses TRBV4-2 with TRBJ1-1; D not certain. This CDR3 comprises 15 residues. V lost 1 base, J lost 1 base, and 10 bases lay in between. Germline V CDR1 and CDR2: LGHNA, YNFKEQ.

The chain uses TRBV18 and TRBJ2-5, with 7 bases aligning to TRBD1. The CDR3 has 15 amino acids. After removal of 3 bases from V and 0 bases from J, the junction contained 4 bases not matched to a gene. Per germline, CDR1 KGHSH and CDR2 LQKENI. The CDR3 nucleotides are TGTGCCAGCTCACCCTTCGGACAGGACCAAGAGACCCAGTACTTC. Translated: CASSPFGQDQETQYF.

This clone was recorded a few times. The chain couples TRBV29-1 to TRBJ1-5, with a tentative D call TRBD1 (5 bases). V was cut by 5 bases and J by 0 bases, with 14 bases left in between. CDR1 is SQVTM and CDR2 is ANQGSEA in the germline V gene. CDR3 size: 15 residues. CDR3 loop: CSVFKGIYSNQPQHF. The CDR3 coding sequence is TGCAGCGTTTTTAAGGGGATTTATAGCAATCAGCCCCAGCATTTT.

This clone was detected only once. The chain employs TRBV27 and TRBJ2-1; D might be TRBD2 (5 bases). The V end was cut by 2 bases, the J end by 4 bases, with 9 bases between. The CDR3 totals 14 residues. CDR1 is MNHEY and CDR2 is SMNVEV in the germline V gene (reference sequence). CDR3 bases: TGTGCCAGCAGTTTAGTACGGGGATACAATGAGCAGTTCTTC. Its translation is CASSLVRGYNEQFF.

A few counts support this clone. The chain carries TRBV7-3 and TRBJ1-1; 10 bases are a match to TRBD1. Per germline, CDR1 SGHTA and CDR2 FQGTGA. Germline trimming cut 2 bases from V and 5 bases from J; bases unmatched to any gene: 5. The CDR3 has 15 amino acids. The CDR3 nucleotides read TGTGCCAGCAGCTTAGGGGACAGGGGTTGGACTGAAGCTTTCTTT. Amino acids: CASSLGDRGWTEAFF.

The chain joins TRBV9 to TRBJ1-1; D may be TRBD1 (5 bases). CDR1 is SGDLS and CDR2 is YYNGEE in the germline V gene. Trimming shortened V by 4 bases and J by 5 bases, and 15 bases separated the two germline ends. The CDR3 runs 14 residues. This CDR3 reads CASSSHEGRTEAFF. CDR3 bases: TGTGCCAGCAGCTCCCACGAGGGGAGGACTGAAGCTTTCTTT.

The chain recombines TRBV6-2 or TRBV6-3 with TRBJ2-7, with 7 bases matching TRBD1. The CDR3 extends over 17 amino acids. Unmatched junction bases numbered 11, after V lost 2 bases and J lost 1 base. Per the germline V gene, CDR1 is MNHEY and CDR2 is SVGEGT. DNA of the CDR3: TGTGCCAGCAGTTACCTACCGGGACAGACTTTATCCTACGAGCAGTACTTC. Amino acid sequence: CASSYLPGQTLSYEQYF.